Below, one T cell receptor beta chain is given with its context. The antigen remains undetermined. This specimen comes from a study of T cell responses to AZD1222 COVID-19 vaccine. Study-wide points: Vaccine-related CD4 TCRs covered spike, predominating at 160-218 and 743-854. No day 14 peak samples; only post-peak repertoires were characterized.

CDR3 length: 16 residues. Looked up from germline, CDR1 is SGDLS and CDR2 is YYNGEE. J was trimmed by 5 bases and V by 4 bases; bases with no gene match: 13. Clones were read by immunoSEQ multiplex PCR, and TCRdb kept only the in-frame ones, dropping some. The top ten clones hold approximately 3.3% of a sample with under 170,000 clones, 92% of them seen once. The starting material was peripheral blood, obtained 28 days after the second AZD1222 dose. The chain couples TRBV9 to TRBJ1-2, with 8 bases identical to TRBD1. The receptor was derived from an adult who received the AZD1222 COVID-19 vaccine. The CDR3 region has the DNA TGTGCCAGCAGCCCCTCAGGGGGCCGCCTGTTTTATGGCTACACCTTC. This encodes CASSPSGGRLFYGYTF.